The present T cell receptor beta chain was sequenced within a study of blood T cell repertoires in COVID-19. The CDR3 sequence is 15 residues long. CDR1 is MNHNY and CDR2 is SVGAGI in the germline V gene (reference sequence). The ends were cut back, 7 bases at V and 1 base at J, with 17 bases in the middle. Clones were sequenced by immunoSEQ multiplex PCR, and TCRdb holds only the in-frame ones, with some missing. Here the sample spans 150,000 to 200,000 clones, around 89% being singletons. The sequencing input was peripheral blood. The sequence was collected from a woman in her twenties or thirties with acute or convalescent COVID-19. The chain links TRBV6-6 to TRBJ2-7; a weak D match, TRBD1 (5 bases). The CDR3 sequence: CASTWGVPQSYEQYF. In DNA, the CDR3 is TGTGCCAGCACATGGGGCGTTCCACAGTCCTACGAGCAGTACTTC.